This T cell receptor (beta chain) was observed in a study of Graves' ophthalmopathy and Graves' hyperthyroidism. The authors amplified TCR beta CDR3 regions from RNA transcripts. Amplification began with first-round RT-PCR using HTBI primers, then second-round multiplex PCR was performed. In TCRdb, the multiplex PCR reads were re-called with MiXCR into one record per CDR3 protein. The repertoire holds 150,000 or so distinct CDR3 sequences, with about two fifths as singletons. Trimming took 8 bases from V and 7 from J, leaving 20 bases between them. Germline V gene sequence: CDR1 MNHNS, CDR2 SASEGT. The CDR3 is made up of 14 amino acids.

This chain connects TRBV6-1 to TRBJ1-1; D perhaps matches TRBD1 (6 bases). Source material: peripheral blood. The receptor was derived from a man aged 25-45 years with Graves' ophthalmopathy. The chain's CDR3 is CASQTPTGRHEAFF. The CDR3 DNA reads as TGTGCCAGCCAAACTCCGACAGGTCGACATGAAGCTTTCTTT.